A selection of T cell receptor beta chains follows, all from one sample in a study of blood T cell repertoires in COVID-19. Data came from immunoSEQ multiplex PCR; TCRdb stores just in-frame clones and leaves some out. Altogether approximately 200,000 clones are present, about 85% being singletons, with the ten largest covering about 2.2%. The sample taken for sequencing was PBMCs or T cells enriched from blood (not recorded which). These TCRs come from a woman in her twenties or thirties who had recovered from COVID-19. Both conserved end residues are part of each CDR3. A D gene is named only where the DNA matches it firmly. Rows may omit the clone size; those that give it use once, few, many or a size class.

D gene: TRBD2; clone size: -; J gene: TRBJ2-1; V gene: TRBV7-8; CDR3 protein: CASSFTGGQVSYNEQFF; CDR3 DNA: TGTGCCAGCAGCTTCACGGGGGGGCAAGTTTCCTACAATGAGCAGTTCTTC
D gene: -; clone size: -; J gene: TRBJ1-6; V gene: TRBV21-1; CDR3 protein: CASSLRGCSPLHF; CDR3 DNA: TGTGCCAGCAGCCTCAGGGGTTGCTCACCCCTCCACTTT
D gene: -; clone size: -; J gene: TRBJ2-3; V gene: TRBV11-3; CDR3 protein: CASRRVGTDTQYF; CDR3 DNA: TGTGCCAGCAGGAGGGTCGGCACAGATACGCAGTATTTT
D gene: TRBD1; clone size: few; J gene: TRBJ1-2; V gene: TRBV18; CDR3 protein: CASSRGQGANYGYTF; CDR3 DNA: TGTGCCAGCTCACGAGGACAGGGGGCGAACTATGGCTACACCTTC
D gene: TRBD1; clone size: -; J gene: TRBJ2-1; V gene: TRBV13; CDR3 protein: CASSRRGWNEQFF; CDR3 DNA: TGTGCCAGCAGTCGCAGGGGGTGGAATGAGCAGTTCTTC
D gene: -; clone size: -; J gene: TRBJ2-4; V gene: TRBV27; CDR3 protein: CASRSPPRENIQYF; CDR3 DNA: TGTGCCAGCCGATCCCCGCCGCGAGAAAACATTCAGTACTTC
D gene: TRBD2; clone size: -; J gene: TRBJ2-5; V gene: TRBV3-1/TRBV3-2; CDR3 protein: CASSHSTSGSQETQYF; CDR3 DNA: TGTGCCAGCAGCCATTCGACTAGCGGGAGCCAAGAGACCCAGTACTTC
D gene: -; clone size: once; J gene: TRBJ1-2; V gene: TRBV29-1; CDR3 protein: CSVGDGDYGYTF; CDR3 DNA: TGCAGCGTTGGCGACGGGGACTATGGCTACACCTTC
D gene: -; clone size: -; J gene: TRBJ2-7; V gene: TRBV19; CDR3 protein: CASSLKDSYSSRQYF; CDR3 DNA: TGTGCCAGTAGTCTCAAGGACTCCTACTCATCCCGGCAGTACTTC
D gene: TRBD1; clone size: -; J gene: TRBJ2-4; V gene: TRBV28; CDR3 protein: CASSSRTGPLAKNIQYF; CDR3 DNA: TGTGCCAGCAGTTCCCGGACAGGGCCCCTAGCCAAAAACATTCAGTACTTC
D gene: -; clone size: -; J gene: TRBJ1-1; V gene: TRBV20-1; CDR3 protein: CSAQGYTEAFF; CDR3 DNA: TGCAGTGCTCAGGGGTACACTGAAGCTTTCTTT
D gene: -; clone size: -; J gene: TRBJ1-6; V gene: TRBV19; CDR3 protein: CASSPRRNSPLHF; CDR3 DNA: TGTGCCAGTAGTCCCCGGAGGAATTCACCCCTCCACTTT
D gene: TRBD1; clone size: -; J gene: TRBJ2-5; V gene: TRBV4-3; CDR3 protein: CASSQVGQGVETQYF; CDR3 DNA: TGCGCCAGCAGCCAAGTCGGGCAGGGGGTCGAGACCCAGTACTTC
D gene: -; clone size: -; J gene: TRBJ1-6; V gene: TRBV9; CDR3 protein: CASSVVATGNSPLHF; CDR3 DNA: TGTGCCAGCAGCGTAGTGGCCACCGGGAATTCACCCCTCCACTTT
D gene: TRBD1; clone size: -; J gene: TRBJ1-6; V gene: TRBV15; CDR3 protein: CATSTPGQGEHTHHF; CDR3 DNA: TGTGCCACCAGCACCCCGGGACAGGGGGAACATACTCACCACTTT
D gene: -; clone size: -; J gene: TRBJ1-1; V gene: TRBV7-2; CDR3 protein: CASSLAGGRLPFF; CDR3 DNA: TGTGCCAGCAGCTTAGCGGGGGGGCGGCTCCCTTTCTTT
D gene: TRBD2; clone size: -; J gene: TRBJ2-5; V gene: TRBV12-3/TRBV12-4; CDR3 protein: CASSPRERETQYF; CDR3 DNA: TGTGCCAGCAGTCCGCGGGAGAGGGAGACCCAGTACTTC
D gene: TRBD1; clone size: -; J gene: TRBJ2-7; V gene: TRBV30; CDR3 protein: CAWSIGTGGYYEQYF; CDR3 DNA: TGTGCCTGGAGCATAGGGACAGGGGGCTACTACGAGCAGTACTTC
D gene: TRBD2; clone size: -; J gene: TRBJ2-3; V gene: TRBV6-4; CDR3 protein: CASSDDPSGDTQYF; CDR3 DNA: TGTGCCAGCAGTGACGATCCTAGCGGGGATACGCAGTATTTT
D gene: -; clone size: -; J gene: TRBJ1-2; V gene: TRBV4-2; CDR3 protein: CASSQDVENYGYTF; CDR3 DNA: TGTGCCAGCAGCCAAGACGTCGAGAACTATGGCTACACCTTC
D gene: TRBD1; clone size: -; J gene: TRBJ1-4; V gene: TRBV4-3; CDR3 protein: CASSQEGTGGWEKLFF; CDR3 DNA: TGCGCCAGCAGCCAAGAAGGGACAGGGGGGTGGGAAAAACTGTTTTTT
D gene: -; clone size: -; J gene: TRBJ1-6; V gene: TRBV10-3; CDR3 protein: CAISSDRQSPLHF; CDR3 DNA: TGTGCCATCAGTTCTGACAGACAATCACCCCTCCACTTT
D gene: -; clone size: -; J gene: TRBJ1-5; V gene: TRBV28; CDR3 protein: CASTWGGSNQPQHF; CDR3 DNA: TGTGCCAGCACCTGGGGGGGAAGCAATCAGCCCCAGCATTTT
D gene: -; clone size: -; J gene: TRBJ2-1; V gene: TRBV10-3; CDR3 protein: CAIGTRELSGNEQFF; CDR3 DNA: TGTGCCATCGGCACAAGAGAACTCAGCGGCAATGAGCAGTTCTTC